Listed below are T cell receptor beta chains from one sample, sequenced in a study of cytomegalovirus exposure and HLA in healthy donors. Assay: immunoSEQ multiplex PCR; the TCRdb copy retains only in-frame clones and omits some. The sample has more than 85,000 clones, 65% to 90% seen once. Sequencing used PBMCs. The receptors come from a man aged 30-40 years in good health and CMV-seropositive. The CDR3 runs from the conserved cysteine through the conserved F or W. Each record gives: J gene, V gene, CDR3 length, D gene, clone size, CDR3 DNA, CDR3 protein. A D gene is named only where the DNA matches it firmly. Where a row states a size, it is once, few, many or the class of an expanded clone; other rows omit it.

J: TRBJ2-7; V: TRBV5-5; length: 13; D: -; size: -; DNA: TGTGCCAGCAGCTTGGACGGTCCCTACGAGCAGTACTTC; CDR3: CASSLDGPYEQYF
J: TRBJ2-3; V: TRBV9; length: 16; D: TRBD2; size: -; DNA: TGTGCCAGCAGCCCCCGGGTAGCGGGGGGCTTTGATACGCAGTATTTT; CDR3: CASSPRVAGGFDTQYF
J: TRBJ2-7; V: TRBV10-3; length: 14; D: -; size: -; DNA: TGTGCCCTCCCCCGGGCTAGCGAGGTCTACGAGCAGTACTTC; CDR3: CALPRASEVYEQYF
J: TRBJ1-6; V: TRBV2; length: 13; D: TRBD1; size: -; DNA: TGTGCCAGCAGTGAGGCGGGACAGACACCCCTCCACTTT; CDR3: CASSEAGQTPLHF
J: TRBJ2-1; V: TRBV6-5; length: 12; D: -; size: -; DNA: TGTGCCAGCAGTTCGACTCGCTTCCCTCAGTTCTTC; CDR3: CASSSTRFPQFF
J: TRBJ2-1; V: TRBV5-4; length: 16; D: -; size: -; DNA: TGTGCCAGCAGCCTCGGCACAGCTGGCTCCTACAATGAGCAGTTCTTC; CDR3: CASSLGTAGSYNEQFF
J: TRBJ2-2; V: TRBV28; length: 15; D: -; size: -; DNA: TGTGCCAGCAGGTCACAGGGATGGAACACCGGGGAGCTGTTTTTT; CDR3: CASRSQGWNTGELFF
J: TRBJ1-3; V: TRBV16; length: 18; D: TRBD1; size: -; DNA: TGTGCCAGCAGCCAACAAATTCCGGGACAGGGAGGAGGAAACACCATATATTTT; CDR3: CASSQQIPGQGGGNTIYF
J: TRBJ2-3; V: TRBV2; length: 12; D: -; size: few; DNA: TGTGCCAGCAGTGAAGAGCGAGATACGCAGTATTTT; CDR3: CASSEERDTQYF
J: TRBJ1-6; V: TRBV9; length: 14; D: -; size: -; DNA: TGTGCCAGCAGCGTAGATTTGGGGCGGTCACCCCTCCACTTT; CDR3: CASSVDLGRSPLHF
J: TRBJ2-7; V: TRBV27; length: 13; D: -; size: -; DNA: TGTGCCAGCAGTTTACAGGGTACGGACGAGCAGTACTTC; CDR3: CASSLQGTDEQYF
J: TRBJ2-5; V: TRBV4-1; length: 18; D: -; size: -; DNA: TGCGCCAGCAGCCAAGATCTCACATTCCAGGGTCTTGGGGAGACCCAGTACTTC; CDR3: CASSQDLTFQGLGETQYF
J: TRBJ2-3; V: TRBV29-1; length: 13; D: TRBD2; size: -; DNA: TGCAGCGTCCCCGGGGGGGCAGGAGATACGCAGTATTTT; CDR3: CSVPGGAGDTQYF
J: TRBJ2-1; V: TRBV30; length: 13; D: TRBD2; size: -; DNA: TGTGCCTGGAGTGTAACGGGAGGCAATGAGCAGTTCTTC; CDR3: CAWSVTGGNEQFF
J: TRBJ2-3; V: TRBV5-1; length: 16; D: TRBD1; size: -; DNA: TGCGCCAGCAGCGCGGGACAGGCGGACCCCACAGATACGCAGTATTTT; CDR3: CASSAGQADPTDTQYF
J: TRBJ1-4; V: TRBV15; length: 14; D: -; size: -; DNA: TGTGCCACCAGCAGAGATCTAGGAAATGAAAAACTGTTTTTT; CDR3: CATSRDLGNEKLFF
J: TRBJ1-3; V: TRBV6-5; length: 15; D: TRBD1; size: -; DNA: TGTGCCAGCAGTTACTCGGACAGGGGGCAAGACACCATATATTTT; CDR3: CASSYSDRGQDTIYF
J: TRBJ1-5; V: TRBV6-1; length: 10; D: -; size: -; DNA: TGTGCCAGCAGCAGTGAAGTCCAGCATTTT; CDR3: CASSSEVQHF
J: TRBJ2-5; V: TRBV19; length: 16; D: TRBD1; size: -; DNA: TGTGCCAGTAGTATAGTAGGGACAGGGTACCAAGAGACCCAGTACTTC; CDR3: CASSIVGTGYQETQYF
J: TRBJ2-1; V: TRBV4-1; length: 17; D: TRBD2; size: -; DNA: TGCGCCAGCAGCCAAGATGAGACTAGCAAGTTCTACAATGAGCAGTTCTTC; CDR3: CASSQDETSKFYNEQFF
J: TRBJ1-1; V: TRBV15; length: 15; D: -; size: -; DNA: TGTGCCACCAGCAGAGAGTCAGGCCTGAACACTGAAGCTTTCTTT; CDR3: CATSRESGLNTEAFF
J: TRBJ2-3; V: TRBV6-5; length: 15; D: -; size: once; DNA: TGTGCCAGCAGTCTGGCCCGGGGTTCCCAAGATACGCAGTATTTT; CDR3: CASSLARGSQDTQYF
J: TRBJ2-7; V: TRBV27; length: 14; D: TRBD1; size: -; DNA: TGTGCCAGCAGTCGCGCAGGGGGATACTACGAGCAGTACTTC; CDR3: CASSRAGGYYEQYF
J: TRBJ1-5; V: TRBV10-3; length: 13; D: -; size: -; DNA: TGTGCCATCAGTGTCGGACAGAATCAGCCCCAGCATTTT; CDR3: CAISVGQNQPQHF
J: TRBJ1-1; V: TRBV12-5; length: 16; D: -; size: -; DNA: TGTGCTAGTGGTTCAGGGTTAGGGCGCGAGTCTAATGAAGCTTTCTTT; CDR3: CASGSGLGRESNEAFF
J: TRBJ1-3; V: TRBV11-2; length: 17; D: -; size: -; DNA: TGTGCCAGCAGCTTAGGAGGATTCTCGGGAAGTGGAAACACCATATATTTT; CDR3: CASSLGGFSGSGNTIYF
J: TRBJ2-1; V: TRBV18; length: 14; D: TRBD2; size: -; DNA: TGTGCCAGCTCACCAGGACTAGCTCCCAATGAGCAGTTCTTC; CDR3: CASSPGLAPNEQFF
J: TRBJ2-3; V: TRBV5-1; length: 14; D: TRBD2; size: few; DNA: TGCGCCAGCAGCCCCGGACTAGGGGTCGATACGCAGTATTTT; CDR3: CASSPGLGVDTQYF
J: TRBJ2-3; V: TRBV5-8; length: 13; D: -; size: few; DNA: TGTGCTACAAATCTAGGCCCCACAGATACGCAGTATTTT; CDR3: CATNLGPTDTQYF
J: TRBJ2-4; V: TRBV29-1; length: 12; D: -; size: -; DNA: TGCAGCGTTGAGCGGCTGAAAAACATTCAGTACTTC; CDR3: CSVERLKNIQYF
J: TRBJ1-2; V: TRBV5-1; length: 13; D: -; size: -; DNA: TGCGCCAGCAGACCCCGACGGGATTATGGCTACACCTTC; CDR3: CASRPRRDYGYTF
J: TRBJ1-1; V: TRBV28; length: 12; D: -; size: -; DNA: TGTGCCAGCAGTCCCTCCCTTACTGAAGCTTTCTTT; CDR3: CASSPSLTEAFF
J: TRBJ2-2; V: TRBV6-1; length: 15; D: -; size: -; DNA: TGTGCCAGCAGAAGACAGGTGGCGGACACCGGGGAGCTGTTTTTT; CDR3: CASRRQVADTGELFF
J: TRBJ2-3; V: TRBV7-2; length: 14; D: TRBD2; size: -; DNA: TGTGCCAGCAGCTTAGCGGGGGGGTTGGATACGCAGTATTTT; CDR3: CASSLAGGLDTQYF
J: TRBJ1-5; V: TRBV7-2; length: 15; D: -; size: -; DNA: TGTGCCAGCAGCCCCAGTCAGGGCGCGTATCAGCCCCAGCATTTT; CDR3: CASSPSQGAYQPQHF
J: TRBJ2-7; V: TRBV23-1; length: 16; D: -; size: -; DNA: TGCGCCAGCAGTCAATTCAGGGGTTGGGTCTCCTACGAGCAGTACTTC; CDR3: CASSQFRGWVSYEQYF
J: TRBJ1-5; V: TRBV28; length: 14; D: TRBD1; size: -; DNA: TGTGCCAGCCTTTCTCAGGGGGCGGCTCAGCCCCAGCATTTT; CDR3: CASLSQGAAQPQHF
J: TRBJ1-2; V: TRBV27; length: 13; D: -; size: -; DNA: TGTGCCAGCAGTTTGGCAGGGGCCGATGGCTACACCTTC; CDR3: CASSLAGADGYTF
J: TRBJ2-5; V: TRBV12-1; length: 13; D: -; size: -; DNA: TGTGCCAGCAGCGTTGGACAGAAAGAGACCCAGTACTTC; CDR3: CASSVGQKETQYF
J: TRBJ1-2; V: TRBV2; length: 14; D: TRBD1; size: -; DNA: TGTGCCAGCAGGGGGGGGACAGGGGGGTATGGCTACACCTTC; CDR3: CASRGGTGGYGYTF
J: TRBJ1-5; V: TRBV10-1; length: 18; D: -; size: -; DNA: TGCGCCAGCAGGGAGGGAGCAGAGGGGGATTATAGCAATCAGCCCCAGCATTTT; CDR3: CASREGAEGDYSNQPQHF
J: TRBJ2-1; V: TRBV6-1; length: 16; D: TRBD1; size: -; DNA: TGTGCCAGCAGTGGTTCTGACAGGGGTGCCTACAATGAGCAGTTCTTC; CDR3: CASSGSDRGAYNEQFF
J: TRBJ1-2; V: TRBV5-1; length: 14; D: TRBD1; size: few; DNA: TGCGCCAGCAGCCCTGACAGGGGCTACGATGGCTACACCTTC; CDR3: CASSPDRGYDGYTF
J: TRBJ1-1; V: TRBV18; length: 14; D: -; size: -; DNA: TGTGCCAGCTCACCACCCCAGGCCGACACTGAAGCTTTCTTT; CDR3: CASSPPQADTEAFF
J: TRBJ2-7; V: TRBV20-1; length: 11; D: -; size: -; DNA: TGCAGTGCCGGGGGGCCCTACGAGCAGTACTTC; CDR3: CSAGGPYEQYF
J: TRBJ2-3; V: TRBV15; length: 15; D: -; size: few; DNA: TGTGCCACCAGCAGAGAACCCAGGGCCACAGATACGCAGTATTTT; CDR3: CATSREPRATDTQYF
J: TRBJ1-5; V: TRBV30; length: 13; D: -; size: -; DNA: TGTGCCTGGAGTGTAGCGGCGGGTAGCCCCCAGCATTTT; CDR3: CAWSVAAGSPQHF
J: TRBJ2-3; V: TRBV7-3; length: 14; D: -; size: -; DNA: TGTGCCAGCAGCTTAACTCCGGGAGCAGATACGCAGTATTTT; CDR3: CASSLTPGADTQYF
J: TRBJ1-5; V: TRBV27; length: 15; D: TRBD1; size: -; DNA: TGTGCCAGCAGTCCGGGACAGGGGGCAGGACAGCCCCAGCATTTT; CDR3: CASSPGQGAGQPQHF
J: TRBJ1-1; V: TRBV5-1; length: 15; D: -; size: -; DNA: TGCGCCAGCAGTAAGGCGGCAGGGTCGACCACTGAAGCTTTCTTT; CDR3: CASSKAAGSTTEAFF
J: TRBJ2-7; V: TRBV2; length: 16; D: TRBD2; size: -; DNA: TGTGCCAGCAGTGAAGGGGCTAGCGGTCTCTCCTACGAGCAGTACTTC; CDR3: CASSEGASGLSYEQYF
J: TRBJ2-7; V: TRBV19; length: 13; D: -; size: -; DNA: TGTGCCAGTAGTGTCATACGGGGTCACGAGCAGTACTTC; CDR3: CASSVIRGHEQYF
J: TRBJ2-7; V: TRBV6-6; length: 15; D: TRBD1; size: -; DNA: TGTGCCAGCAGCCCCAGGCCAGGGGGCACCTACGAGCAGTACTTC; CDR3: CASSPRPGGTYEQYF
J: TRBJ1-4; V: TRBV5-1; length: 14; D: -; size: -; DNA: TGCGCCAGCGGACTTCACAGGGATAATGAAAAACTGTTTTTT; CDR3: CASGLHRDNEKLFF
J: TRBJ1-2; V: TRBV6-5; length: 14; D: -; size: -; DNA: TGTGCCAGCAGCAAAGGTAGACAGTACTATGGCTACACCTTC; CDR3: CASSKGRQYYGYTF
J: TRBJ1-4; V: TRBV6-1; length: 13; D: TRBD1; size: few; DNA: TGTGCCAGCAATGGACAGGGGGGGGAAAAACTGTTTTTT; CDR3: CASNGQGGEKLFF
J: TRBJ1-2; V: TRBV9; length: 12; D: -; size: few; DNA: TGTGCCAGCAGCGTAGACGCGTATGGCTACACCTTC; CDR3: CASSVDAYGYTF